The 24 T cell receptor beta chains given below trace back to one sample, sequenced in a study of T cell repertoires in cytomegalovirus infection. TCRdb reprocessed the reads via MiXCR and lists one record per CDR3 protein. The table has about 920,000 distinct CDR3 sequences, roughly a third seen once; the top ten hold 13%. For these receptors, no antigen is known. The material sequenced was cultured CD8+ T cells from PBMCs, taken from culture after CMV antigen stimulation. These receptors were obtained from a human donor in good health (CMV status not recorded). Some clones in this sample may be carry-over from other donors' samples.

V gene TRBV6-5 combines with J gene TRBJ2-3; 9 bases fit TRBD2. Looked up from germline, CDR1 is MNHEY and CDR2 is SVGAGI. The CDR3 length is 15 residues. V was clipped by 6 bases and J by 6 bases; unmatched bases: 10. Here the CDR3 reads CASRVAGALIDTQYF. The CDR3 DNA reads TGTGCCAGCAGGGTAGCGGGGGCCCTGATTGATACGCAGTATTTT.

The chain links TRBV7-9 to TRBJ1-1, with no clear D. This CDR3 is 13 amino acids long. V was shortened by 4 bases and J by 8 bases, with 14 bases between the two germline ends. Germline V gene sequence: CDR1 SEHNR, CDR2 FQNEAQ (reference sequence). The CDR3 coding sequence is TGTGCCAGCAGCTCCATGGACCCCCGCGAAGCTTTCTTT. This gives the protein CASSSMDPREAFF.

At least ten counts were recorded for this clonotype. This rearrangement joins TRBV7-6 to TRBJ2-7; D not certain. The CDR3 length is 14 residues. The germline CDR1 and CDR2 sequences are SGHVS and FNYEAQ. V was pared by 1 base and J by 0 bases, with 7 bases between. The CDR3 is CASSLGVVSYEQYF. CDR3 bases: TGTGCCAGCAGCTTAGGGGTGGTCTCCTACGAGCAGTACTTC.

The chain combines TRBV24-1 with TRBJ2-3; D is perhaps TRBD1 or TRBD2 (5 bases each). Germline CDR1 reads KGHDR; CDR2 reads SFDVKD. Trimming took 9 bases from V and 3 from J, leaving 15 bases between them. The CDR3 extends over 14 amino acids. The CDR3 coding sequence is TGTGCCACCGCGTTGGGGGATGATACAGATACGCAGTATTTT. Its protein is CATALGDDTDTQYF.

With regard to this clonotype: The CDR3 end shows no conserved phenylalanine or tryptophan, and so a read error is likely. The chain recombines TRBV6-5 with TRBJ2-1, with D perhaps given as TRBD1 or TRBD2 (5 bases each). CDR1 is MNHEY, CDR2 SVGAGI, per germline. The CDR3 covers 16 residues. The ends were cut back, 0 bases at V and 5 bases at J, with 14 bases in the middle. CDR3 nucleotides: TGTGCCAGCAGTTACTCAGGGCAGGGACCTAACAATGAGCAGTTCCTC. It yields the protein CASSYSGQGPNNEQFL.

This chain joins TRBV5-1 and TRBJ2-5; a possible D gene is TRBD2 (6 bases). Trimming removed 4 bases from V and 1 base from J, with 14 bases in between. Per germline, CDR1 SGHRS and CDR2 YFSETQ. The CDR3 is 15 amino acids. CDR3 nucleotides: TGCGCCAGCAGCATCGCCGGGGGATTCCAAGAGACCCAGTACTTC. Its translation is CASSIAGGFQETQYF.

The chain is built from TRBV6-5 and TRBJ2-1; D may be TRBD1 (6 bases). Germline V lookup: CDR1 MNHEY, CDR2 SVGAGI. CDR3 size: 17 residues. Deletions cut 2 bases from V and 2 bases from J, with 16 bases between. The CDR3 bases are TGTGCCAGCAGTTACACCCCTACCAGGGGACCCTACAATGAGCAGTTCTTC. This translates into CASSYTPTRGPYNEQFF.

The V gene is TRBV9, the J gene TRBJ1-4; a possible D gene is TRBD1 (5 bases). Trimming took 4 bases from V and 6 from J, leaving 7 bases between them. The CDR3 runs to 12 residues. The germline gives CDR1 SGDLS, CDR2 YYNGEE. This CDR3 is CASSKGDEKLFF. Here the CDR3 DNA reads TGTGCCAGCAGCAAAGGGGATGAAAAACTGTTTTTT.

This clonotype came up many times. The chain is built from TRBV7-9 and TRBJ1-1; D uncertain. Trimming removed 1 base from V and 6 bases from J, with 6 bases in between. This CDR3 comprises 12 residues. Germline V lookup: CDR1 SEHNR, CDR2 FQNEAQ (reference sequence). The CDR3 DNA is TGTGCCAGCAGCTTAGATGCGGCTGAAGCTTTCTTT. Amino acids: CASSLDAAEAFF.

This clonotype was seen only a few times. The V and J genes are TRBV7-6 and TRBJ2-3; D is unresolved. V dropped 5 bases and J dropped 14 bases, with 17 bases sitting between them. The CDR3 runs 12 residues. Per germline, CDR1 SGHVS and CDR2 FNYEAQ. The CDR3 sequence: CASSPPLTRPYF. In DNA form, the CDR3 reads TGTGCCAGCAGCCCTCCCCTAACGAGGCCGTATTTT. Based on the CDR3 plus reference TRBV7-6 and TRBJ2-3, the full variable domain is GAGVSQSPRYKVTKRGQDVALRCDPISGHVSLYWYRQALGQGPEFLTYFNYEAQQDKSGLPNDRFSAERPEGSISTLTIQRTEQRDSAMYRCASSPPLTRPYFGPGTRLTVL.

The table lists this clonotype with a few counts. The chain carries TRBV12-5 and TRBJ1-1; D is possibly TRBD1 (6 bases). The CDR3 sequence is 13 residues long. Trimming shortened V by 6 bases and J by 7 bases, and 15 bases separated the two germline ends. CDR1 and CDR2 (germline): LGHNT, FRNRAP. CDR3 residues: CASGKLGQHEAFF. CDR3 bases: TGTGCTAGTGGAAAACTCGGACAGCATGAAGCTTTCTTT.

The V and J genes are TRBV4-3 and TRBJ2-2, with 7 positions matching TRBD1. V gave up 0 bases and J gave up 4 bases; unmatched junction bases: 14. There are 19 residues in the CDR3. CDR1 and CDR2 from the germline V gene are LGHNA and YSLEER. CDR3 in amino acids: CASSQDSLERGLVTGELFF. In nucleotides, the CDR3 is TGCGCCAGCAGCCAAGACTCTCTTGAGAGGGGGCTTGTCACCGGGGAGCTGTTTTTT.

This chain links TRBV12-3 or TRBV12-4 with TRBJ1-5; 7 bases match TRBD1. CDR3 length: 14 amino acids. The J segment lost 3 bases and the V segment lost 4 bases, leaving 3 bases of the junction unmatched. The CDR3 bases are TGTGCCAGCAGTTGGGGACAGTTCAATCAGCCCCAGCATTTT. Its protein is CASSWGQFNQPQHF.

This clonotype occurred a few times. The chain combines TRBV6-2 or TRBV6-3 with TRBJ2-7; 7 nucleotides agree with TRBD2. Germline V CDR1 and CDR2: MNHEY, SVGEGT. The CDR3 has 15 residues. Unmatched junction bases numbered 11, after V lost 6 bases and J lost 3 bases. The CDR3 nucleotides are TGTGCCAGCAGCCCTAGCGGAGTGGAGATCTACGAGCAGTACGTC. Translating gives CASSPSGVEIYEQYV.

This clonotype was counted between two and nine times. The chain's CDR3 is CASSVESGGEQYV. CDR3 nucleotides: TGTGCCAGCAGTGTCGAAAGCGGCGGCGAGCAGTACGTC. This rearrangement joins TRBV12-3 or TRBV12-4 to TRBJ2-7; TRBD2 is a possible D gene (5 bases). The CDR3 has 13 amino acids. V lost 5 bases and J lost 6, with 14 bases in between.

The sample holds a few counts of this clonotype. The chain joins TRBV7-9 to TRBJ2-6, with 8 bases fitting TRBD1. Trimming removed 5 bases from V and 1 base from J; junction bases left unmatched: 7. The CDR3 is 17 residues long. The germline V gene has CDR1 SEHNR and CDR2 FQNEAQ (reference sequence). In DNA, the CDR3 is TGTGCCAGCAGCCGTGGACAGGGTCGATCTGGGGCCAACGTCCTGACTTTC. Translation gives CASSRGQGRSGANVLTF.

The rearrangement uses TRBV7-4 and TRBJ1-1, with TRBD1 matching over 10 bases. Germline V gives CDR1 SGHVT, CDR2 SQSDAQ. The trim removed 0 bases at V and 9 bases at J, leaving 7 bases unmatched. The CDR3 runs 15 residues. The DNA of the CDR3 is TGTGCCAGCAGCTTAGCCGCCGGACAGGGGGAAAAAGCTTTCTTT. The encoded protein is CASSLAAGQGEKAFF.

J is TRBJ2-5 and V is TRBV29-1, with D uncertain. Looked up from germline, CDR1 is SQVTM and CDR2 is ANQGSEA. Trimming took off 3 bases at V and 1 base at J, with 6 bases between the two ends. This CDR3 is 12 amino acids long. The CDR3 DNA is TGCAGCGTTGAGTTTGGCCAAGAGACCCAGTACTTC. Amino acid sequence: CSVEFGQETQYF.

This clonotype was seen many times. V and J are TRBV4-1 and TRBJ1-1; no clear D gene. Germline V gives CDR1 MGHRA, CDR2 YSYEKL. This CDR3 has 14 amino acids. The germline V and J ends were trimmed by 1 base and 5 bases, with 11 bases remaining between them. The CDR3 region has the DNA TGCGCCAGCAGCCAAGGCCGGGAAGGAACTGAAGCTTTCTTT. This encodes CASSQGREGTEAFF.

J is TRBJ2-7 and V is TRBV27; D gene uncertain. The V gene's germline CDR1 is MNHEY and CDR2 SMNVEV (reference sequence). CDR3 size: 15 residues. Trimming left V 5 bases short and J 5 bases short, with 19 bases between. Written as DNA, the CDR3 is TGTGCCAGCAGTCTCGTATTCGGACGGGCTGACGAGCAGTACTTC. Protein product: CASSLVFGRADEQYF.

This clonotype was seen a handful of times. J is TRBJ2-3 and V is TRBV7-8; 8 bases align to TRBD1. This CDR3 region has 17 residues. Losses at the gene ends were 5 bases for V and 2 bases for J; bases not matched to a gene: 12. Per germline, CDR1 SGHVS and CDR2 FQNEAQ. This CDR3 reads CASSKTGTGLYTDTQYF. For the CDR3, the DNA is TGTGCCAGCAGCAAAACGGGGACAGGATTATACACAGATACGCAGTATTTT. Together with reference TRBV7-8 and TRBJ2-3, the CDR3 gives the full variable domain: GAGVSQSPRYKVAKRGQDVALRCDPISGHVSLFWYQQALGQGPEFLTYFQNEAQLDKSGLPSDRFFAERPEGSVSTLKIQRTQQEDSAVYLCASSKTGTGLYTDTQYFGPGTRLTVL.

The V gene is TRBV20-1, the J gene TRBJ1-1, with D perhaps matching TRBD1 (6 bases). Germline V gene sequence: CDR1 DFQATT, CDR2 SNEGSKA (reference sequence). The CDR3 has 15 residues. V lost 1 base and J 0 bases, leaving 12 bases between the germline ends. In nucleotides, the CDR3 is TGCAGTGCTAGAGTCCCTGGGGGCCTGAACACTGAAGCTTTCTTT. The encoded protein is CSARVPGGLNTEAFF.

The table lists this clonotype with many counts. V and J are TRBV7-8 and TRBJ2-1; D possibly corresponds to TRBD2 (5 bases). Per the germline V gene, CDR1 is SGHVS and CDR2 is FQNEAQ. Trimming left V 2 bases short and J 4 bases short, with 12 bases between. CDR3 length: 15 amino acids. In DNA, the CDR3 is TGTGCCAGCAGCTTAAGGGCCCTAGCTTACAATGAGCAGTTCTTC. As protein: CASSLRALAYNEQFF. Combining the CDR3 with reference TRBV7-8 and TRBJ2-1 gives the whole variable domain GAGVSQSPRYKVAKRGQDVALRCDPISGHVSLFWYQQALGQGPEFLTYFQNEAQLDKSGLPSDRFFAERPEGSVSTLKIQRTQQEDSAVYLCASSLRALAYNEQFFGPGTRLTVL.

This clonotype was found a few times. This chain joins TRBV5-4 and TRBJ2-7, with 7 nucleotides matching TRBD2. There are 15 residues in the CDR3. CDR1 is SGHNT, CDR2 YYREEE, per germline (reference sequence). The junction had 8 bases not matched to a gene; V was cut back by 2 bases and J by 3 bases. The DNA of the CDR3 is TGTGCCAGCAGCTTCGGGCGGGGGAAACTCTACGAGCAGTACTTC. Its protein is CASSFGRGKLYEQYF.